This note documents a single TCR beta chain sequence. This sample was taken from a study of blood T cell repertoires in COVID-19. Study summary: Donors in the United States, Italy and Spain gave samples during acute or convalescent COVID-19. From T cells, B-cell-depleted T cells, or PBMCs came the material, which was cDNA or gDNA.

In the study's own analysis: Researchers report that nucleated cell counts were estimated from reference gene primer amplification. Here immunoSEQ multiplex PCR was the method, and the copy in TCRdb shows in-frame clones only, minus some. The V and J calls and the clone size are those of that table, but D and trimming were determined from the DNA. The profile covers some 120,000 clones, with roughly three quarters appearing a single time and roughly 35% taken by the ten largest. V dropped 0 bases and J dropped 4; count of bases not matched to a gene: 12. In germline, CDR1 is MNHNS, CDR2 SASEGT. This CDR3 has 18 amino acids.

This chain joins TRBV6-1 and TRBJ1-1; 9 bases line up with TRBD1. The sequencing sample was made of peripheral blood. The TCR originated in a man aged 40-50 years with active or convalescent COVID-19. In nucleotides, the CDR3 is TGTGCCAGCAGTGAAGCGCACCGGGACAGGGTCCGGAGCACTGAAGCTTTCTTT. Encoded protein: CASSEAHRDRVRSTEAFF.